These 19 T cell receptor beta chains were all obtained from the same sample, sequenced in a study of blood T cells in healthy people across ages. Through a sample-barcoded 5' primer and a J-beta primer mix, a second PCR was run for roughly 6 to 11 cycles. TCRdb used MiXCR to reprocess the 5' RACE reads, holding one entry per CDR3 protein. The profile shows about 640,000 distinct CDR3 sequences, roughly 53% of them singletons. Sequenced: blood. These receptors all come from a man between 60 and 75 years old in good health.

The chain recombines TRBV6-2 or TRBV6-3 with TRBJ2-1; a weak D match, TRBD1 (5 bases). Trimming stripped 5 bases from V and 6 bases from J, with 8 bases between. Germline lookup yields CDR1 MNHEY and CDR2 SVGEGT. The CDR3 runs 12 residues. This CDR3 is CASSTDSNEQFF. For the CDR3, the DNA is TGTGCCAGCAGTACCGACAGCAATGAGCAGTTCTTC.

In this sample, this clonotype turned up a few times. CDR3 in amino acids: CASSLDRTPDTQYF. CDR3 DNA: TGTGCCAGCAGCTTGGACAGAACCCCAGATACGCAGTATTTT. The chain links TRBV11-2 to TRBJ2-3; TRBD1 might be the D (6 bases). Germline V lookup: CDR1 SGHAT, CDR2 FQNNGV. Trimming left V 3 bases short and J 4 bases short, with 11 bases between. The length of the CDR3 is 14 residues.

This chain links TRBV27 with TRBJ2-5, with D uncertain. Germline V lookup: CDR1 MNHEY, CDR2 SMNVEV (reference sequence). The CDR3 totals 13 residues. V lost 6 bases, J lost 13 bases, and 21 bases lay in between. The CDR3 DNA reads as TGTGCCAGCAGACGACCAGCTACGGGTGAGCCGTACTTC. Translation: CASRRPATGEPYF.

CDR3 DNA: TGCGCCAGCAGCCAAGGGTGGACGGAGTACAATGAGCAGTTCTTC. This translates into CASSQGWTEYNEQFF. The rearrangement links TRBV4-3 to TRBJ2-1; D not certain. V was cut by 1 base and J by 4 bases, with 11 bases left in between. Germline V gene sequence: CDR1 LGHNA, CDR2 YSLEER. The CDR3 covers 15 residues.

The chain couples TRBV5-1 to TRBJ2-7, with 7 bases aligning to TRBD2. Germline-derived CDR1 and CDR2 are SGHRS and YFSETQ. The J segment lost 7 bases and the V segment lost 7 bases, leaving 14 bases of the junction unmatched. The CDR3 totals 14 residues. Here the CDR3 reads CASGGGGTYNEQYF. The CDR3 DNA follows: TGCGCCAGCGGTGGGGGGGGAACCTACAATGAGCAGTACTTC.

The rearrangement uses TRBV3-1 and TRBJ2-7; 7 nucleotides match TRBD1. V lost 2 bases and J lost 5; bases outside the gene matches: 6. CDR1 and CDR2 (germline): LGHDT, YNNKEL (reference sequence). The CDR3 runs 14 residues. The CDR3 DNA sequence: TGTGCCAGCAGCCAATCGACAGGGTTAAACGAGCAGTACTTC. Protein sequence: CASSQSTGLNEQYF.

This clonotype has just one count. The chain combines TRBV12-3 or TRBV12-4 with TRBJ2-3; D remains ambiguous. Trimming left V 3 bases short and J 1 base short, with 11 bases between. The CDR3 is made up of 15 amino acids. The CDR3 nucleotides are TGTGCCAGCAGTTTTCTGGGCCAGGGCACAGATACGCAGTATTTT. It specifies CASSFLGQGTDTQYF.

The rearrangement links TRBV15 to TRBJ2-3, with TRBD1 identical over 8 bases. Germline-derived CDR1 and CDR2 are LNHNV and YYDKDF (reference sequence). CDR3 length: 15 residues. J was trimmed by 4 bases and V by 4 bases; bases with no gene match: 7. This CDR3 reads CATSTRQGLADTQYF. The CDR3 coding sequence is TGTGCCACCAGCACCCGACAGGGGTTGGCAGATACGCAGTATTTT.

This chain links TRBV29-1 with TRBJ2-7; 7 bases align to TRBD2. Germline V gives CDR1 SQVTM, CDR2 ANQGSEA. The CDR3 is made up of 13 amino acids. V lost 6 bases and J lost 2; bases outside the gene matches: 7. The CDR3 is CSVEGRATYEQYF. Written as DNA, the CDR3 is TGCAGCGTCGAGGGGAGGGCAACCTACGAGCAGTACTTC.

The chain links TRBV2 to TRBJ2-5; D is undetermined. The better agreement between TRBJ2-7 and the DNA end casts doubt on the J call. This CDR3 has 14 amino acids. Germline V CDR1 and CDR2: SNHLY, FYNNEI. The CDR3 here is CASSERSPPGEQYF. The CDR3 bases are TGTGCCAGCAGTGAGCGGTCGCCGCCCGGCGAGCAGTACTTC.

This clonotype turned up a few times. The genes are TRBV9 and TRBJ2-7, with D perhaps TRBD2 (6 bases). Between the trimmed V and J ends, which lost 0 bases and 8 bases, there was a span of 21 bases. This CDR3 is built from 16 residues. The germline gives CDR1 SGDLS, CDR2 YYNGEE. In DNA, the CDR3 is TGTGCCAGCAGCGTAGAGGGGTGGACGTCGCGGGGAAAGCAGTACTTC. Its translation: CASSVEGWTSRGKQYF.

The chain links TRBV20-1 to TRBJ2-7; D gene ambiguous. The germline gives CDR1 DFQATT, CDR2 SNEGSKA (reference sequence). The CDR3 has 12 residues. V shed 7 bases and J shed 4 bases, with 14 bases lying between them. The CDR3 DNA follows: TGCAGTGTAAACGACCCAGGATACGAGCAGTACTTC. It is translated as CSVNDPGYEQYF.

V and J are TRBV20-1 and TRBJ1-2; 8 positions match TRBD1. CDR1 and CDR2 from the germline V gene are DFQATT and SNEGSKA (reference sequence). V was clipped by 5 bases and J by 4 bases; unmatched bases: 9. The CDR3 is 14 amino acids. CDR3 coding DNA: TGCAGTGCTGGGACAACGACAGGGGCCTATGGCTACACCTTC. Protein product: CSAGTTTGAYGYTF.

In its sample, this clonotype was seen a few times. A read error may produce the germline difference seen at one junction end. The J gene is TRBJ2-1, the V gene TRBV7-2, with 11 bases lining up with TRBD2. This CDR3 has 15 residues. Germline V gives CDR1 SGHTA, CDR2 FQGNSA. CDR3 protein: CASSVAGGVPREQFF. CDR3 coding DNA: TGTGCCAGCAGCGTAGCGGGGGGGGTCCCGCGCGAGCAGTTCTTC. Supplemented by reference TRBV7-2 and TRBJ2-1, the full variable domain reads GAGVSQSPSNKVTEKGKDVELRCDPISGHTALYWYRQSLGQGLEFLIYFQGNSAPDKSGLPSDRFSAERTGGSVSTLTIQRTQQEDSAVYLCASSVAGGVPREQFFGPGTRLTVL.

In its sample, this clonotype was seen a few times. The rearrangement joins TRBV20-1 to TRBJ2-7; 8 nucleotides match TRBD1. The J call may be wrong; the DNA end is better matched by TRBJ2-5. Germline values: CDR1 DFQATT, CDR2 SNEGSKA (reference sequence). The CDR3 length is 14 residues. The CDR3 DNA reads as TGCAGTGCTTTGGCCGGGACAGGTGTGGAGACCCAGTACTTC. As protein: CSALAGTGVETQYF.

The V and J genes are TRBV20-1 and TRBJ1-4; possible D gene TRBD1, 5 bases. Trimming pared 3 bases from V and 5 bases from J, leaving 13 bases between. The length of the CDR3 is 14 residues. CDR1 and CDR2 (germline): DFQATT, SNEGSKA (reference sequence). The CDR3 loop is CSARRWGENEKLFF. The CDR3 DNA reads TGCAGTGCTAGGAGGTGGGGCGAGAATGAAAAACTGTTTTTT.

This sequence joins TRBV7-2 and TRBJ2-7, with a tentative D call TRBD2 (7 bases). The germline gives CDR1 SGHTA, CDR2 FQGNSA. With 4 bases removed from V and 5 bases from J, the gap between germline ends came to 18 bases. The length of the CDR3 is 15 residues. The DNA of the CDR3 is TGTGCCAGCAGCTCCCAAGGACAGCGGGGAGACGAGCAGTACTTC. Translated: CASSSQGQRGDEQYF.

This clonotype occurred once. This rearrangement joins TRBV4-1 to TRBJ2-1; tentatively, D is TRBD1 (5 bases). The tail of the sequence fits TRBJ2-7 better, so the J call may be wrong. Germline CDR1 reads MGHRA; CDR2 reads YSYEKL. The CDR3 spans 15 residues. The CDR3 sequence is CASSQDRVTDNEQYF. The CDR3 DNA follows: TGCGCCAGCAGCCAAGATAGGGTAACGGACAATGAGCAGTACTTC.

This clonotype was detected only once. The gene calls are TRBV12-3 or TRBV12-4 and TRBJ2-1, with D possibly TRBD2 on 6 matching bases. V shed 6 bases and J shed 5 bases, with 14 bases lying between them. This CDR3 comprises 14 residues. This CDR3 is CASSPGGSDNEQFF. The DNA for the CDR3 is TGTGCCAGCAGCCCTGGGGGGTCTGACAATGAGCAGTTCTTC.